This T cell receptor beta chain was found in a study of OX40 agonist ivuxolimab in advanced cancers. CDR3 length: 17 residues. The study, taken as a whole, reports: Within 6 weeks, CD4+ and CD8+ blood T cells expanded clonally at 0.1 to 3.0 mg/kg. CD8+ T cells showed, on average, more clonal expansion than CD4+ cells.

Autoimmune disease history or systemic immunosuppression led to patient exclusion. Remarks on this clone: Its specificity is not known.

Measured with immunoSEQ multiplex PCR; TCRdb has only the in-frame clones, and not every one. Found here are some 90,000 clones, 92% of them singletons; the top ten hold 3% to 4%. This chain connects TRBV12-2 to TRBJ2-4; the D segment call TRBD1 is taken from the table without a DNA check. TRBV12-2 is a documented pseudogene. Source: CD4+ or CD8+ T cells sorted from blood, taken in a trial of the OX40 agonist ivuxolimab. The TCR sequence derives from an adult with an advanced solid tumor such as melanoma, head and neck, liver or kidney cancer. The CDR3 nucleotides read TGTGCAAGTCGCTTAGCGAAGACAGAACTAGCCAAAAACATTCAGTACTTC. Encoded protein: CASRLAKTELAKNIQYF.